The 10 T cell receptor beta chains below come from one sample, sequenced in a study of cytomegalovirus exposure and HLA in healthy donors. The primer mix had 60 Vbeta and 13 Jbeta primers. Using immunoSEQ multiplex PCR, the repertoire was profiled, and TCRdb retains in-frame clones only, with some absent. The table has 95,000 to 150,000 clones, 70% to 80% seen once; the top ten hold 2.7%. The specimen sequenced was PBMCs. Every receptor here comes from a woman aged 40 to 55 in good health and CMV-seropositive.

The CDR3: CASSSLDRGGNYGYTF. The CDR3 DNA reads TGTGCCAGCAGCTCCCTTGACAGGGGAGGAAACTATGGCTACACCTTC. V is TRBV5-4 and J is TRBJ1-2, with 8 bases aligning to TRBD1. Germline CDR1 is SGHNT and CDR2 is YYREEE (reference sequence). The CDR3 has 16 amino acids. J lost 2 bases, V lost 3 bases, and 9 bases had no gene match.

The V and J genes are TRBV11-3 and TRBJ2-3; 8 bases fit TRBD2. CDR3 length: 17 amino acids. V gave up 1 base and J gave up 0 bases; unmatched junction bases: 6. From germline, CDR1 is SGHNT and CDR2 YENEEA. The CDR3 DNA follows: TGTGCCAGCAGCTTAGGTCTTTCTAGCGGGAGCACAGATACGCAGTATTTT. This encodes CASSLGLSSGSTDTQYF.

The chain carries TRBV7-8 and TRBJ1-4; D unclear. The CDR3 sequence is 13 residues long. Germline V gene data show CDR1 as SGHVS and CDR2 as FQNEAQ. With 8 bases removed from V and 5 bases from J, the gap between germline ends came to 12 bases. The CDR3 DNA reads TGTGCCAGCGTTCCCGGGTCAAATGAAAAACTGTTTTTT. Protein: CASVPGSNEKLFF.

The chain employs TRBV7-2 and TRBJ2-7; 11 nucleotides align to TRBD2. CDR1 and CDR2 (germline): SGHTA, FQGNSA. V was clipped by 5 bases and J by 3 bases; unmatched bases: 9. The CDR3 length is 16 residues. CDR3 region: CASSRGISGRDYEQYF. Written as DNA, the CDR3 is TGTGCCAGCAGCCGAGGCATTAGCGGGAGGGACTACGAGCAGTACTTC. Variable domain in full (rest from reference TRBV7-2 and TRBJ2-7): GAGVSQSPSNKVTEKGKDVELRCDPISGHTALYWYRQSLGQGLEFLIYFQGNSAPDKSGLPSDRFSAERTGGSVSTLTIQRTQQEDSAVYLCASSRGISGRDYEQYFGPGTRLTVT.

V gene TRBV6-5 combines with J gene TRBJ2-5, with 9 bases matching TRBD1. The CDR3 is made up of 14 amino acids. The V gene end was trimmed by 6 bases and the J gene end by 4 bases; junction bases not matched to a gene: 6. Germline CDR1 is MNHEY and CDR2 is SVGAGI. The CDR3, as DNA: TGTGCCAGCAGCCGGGGGACAGGGAGAGAGACCCAGTACTTC. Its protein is CASSRGTGRETQYF.

The CDR3 coding sequence is TGTGCCAGTAGTAACACCGGGACAGGGGCTGAAAAACTGTTTTTT. Translation gives CASSNTGTGAEKLFF. The V and J genes are TRBV19 and TRBJ1-4; 10 bases are shared with TRBD1. V shed 4 bases, J shed 7 bases, and the junction held 6 bases outside the gene matches. The germline gives CDR1 LNHDA, CDR2 SQIVND (reference sequence). The CDR3 covers 15 residues. Full variable domain (missing parts from reference TRBV19 and TRBJ1-4): DGGITQSPKYLFRKEGQNVTLSCEQNLNHDAMYWYRQDPGQGLRLIYYSQIVNDFQKGDIAEGYSVSREKKESFPLTVTSAQKNPTAFYLCASSNTGTGAEKLFFGSGTQLSVL.

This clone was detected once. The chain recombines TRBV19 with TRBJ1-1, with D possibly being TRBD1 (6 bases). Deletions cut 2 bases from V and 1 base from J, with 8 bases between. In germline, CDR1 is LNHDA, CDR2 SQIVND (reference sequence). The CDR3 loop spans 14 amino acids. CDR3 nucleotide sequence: TGTGCCAGTAGTATACTAGGGGGGAACACTGAAGCTTTCTTT. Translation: CASSILGGNTEAFF.

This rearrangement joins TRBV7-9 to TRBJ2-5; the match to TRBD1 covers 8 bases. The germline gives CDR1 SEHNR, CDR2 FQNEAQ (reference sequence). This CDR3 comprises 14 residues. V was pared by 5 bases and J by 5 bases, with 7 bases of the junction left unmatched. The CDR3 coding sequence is TGTGCCAGCAGCCCGCAGGGGGCGGGCGAGACCCAGTACTTC. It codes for CASSPQGAGETQYF.

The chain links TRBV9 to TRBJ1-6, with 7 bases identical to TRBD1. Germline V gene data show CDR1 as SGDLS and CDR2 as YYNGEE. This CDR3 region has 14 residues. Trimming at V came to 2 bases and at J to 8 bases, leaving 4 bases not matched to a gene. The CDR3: CASSVTGTHSPLHF. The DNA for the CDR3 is TGTGCCAGCAGCGTGACAGGGACCCATTCACCCCTCCACTTT. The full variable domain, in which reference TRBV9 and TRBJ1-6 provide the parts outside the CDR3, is DSGVTQTPKHLITATGQRVTLRCSPRSGDLSVYWYQQSLDQGLQFLIQYYNGEERAKGNILERFSAQQFPDLHSELNLSSLELGDSALYFCASSVTGTHSPLHFGNGTRLTVT.

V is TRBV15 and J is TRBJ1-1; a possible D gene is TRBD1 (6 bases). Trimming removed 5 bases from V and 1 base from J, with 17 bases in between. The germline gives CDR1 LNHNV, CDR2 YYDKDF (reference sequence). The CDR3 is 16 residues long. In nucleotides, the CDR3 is TGTGCCACCAGCGGGCCTAAGACAGGACCGAACACTGAAGCTTTCTTT. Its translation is CATSGPKTGPNTEAFF.